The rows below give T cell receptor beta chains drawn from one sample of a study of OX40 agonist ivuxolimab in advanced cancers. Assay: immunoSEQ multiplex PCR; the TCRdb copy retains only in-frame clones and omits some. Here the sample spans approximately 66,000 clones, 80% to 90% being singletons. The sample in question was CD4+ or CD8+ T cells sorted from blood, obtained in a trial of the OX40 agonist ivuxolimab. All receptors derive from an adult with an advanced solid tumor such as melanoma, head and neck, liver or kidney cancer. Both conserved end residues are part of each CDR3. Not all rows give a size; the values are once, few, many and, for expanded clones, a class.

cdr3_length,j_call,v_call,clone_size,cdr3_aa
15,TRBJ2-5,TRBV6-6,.,CASSPGLAGGPGQYF
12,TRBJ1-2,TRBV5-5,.,CASSLDRAGYTF
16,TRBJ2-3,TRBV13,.,CASTARRGSSTDTQYF
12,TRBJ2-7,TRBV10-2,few,CASSEQGDEQYF
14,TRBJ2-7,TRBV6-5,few,CASSRSSGDYEQYF
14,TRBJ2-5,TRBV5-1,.,CASSSYRYQETQYF
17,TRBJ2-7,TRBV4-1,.,CASSQNRGQGSSYEQYF
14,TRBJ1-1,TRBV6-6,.,CASSYNAPNTEAFF
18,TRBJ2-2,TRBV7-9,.,CASSSFSWTALATGELFF
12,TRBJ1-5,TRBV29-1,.,CSPEESNQPQHF
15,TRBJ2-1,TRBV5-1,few,CASSFRGREKNEQFF
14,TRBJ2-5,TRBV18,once,CASSQNRGQETQYF
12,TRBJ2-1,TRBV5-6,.,CASSLRDGPKFF
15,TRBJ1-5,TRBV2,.,CASRGQGAGNQPQHF
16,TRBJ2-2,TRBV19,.,CASRTRTGTNTGELFF
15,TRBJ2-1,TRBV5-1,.,CASSPWTSGPNEQFF
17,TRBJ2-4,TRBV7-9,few,CASSLGTSQLAKNIQYF
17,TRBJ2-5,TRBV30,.,CAWSAGGSGSVQETQYF
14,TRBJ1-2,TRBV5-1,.,CASRPGTGNYGYTF
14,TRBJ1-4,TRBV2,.,CATGQGMTNEKLFF
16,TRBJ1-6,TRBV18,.,CASSSREIADNSPLHF
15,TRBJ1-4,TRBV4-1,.,CASSQDTGTNEKLFF
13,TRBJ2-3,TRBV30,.,CAWMRGVTDTQYF
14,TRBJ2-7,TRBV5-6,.,CASNRGEGAYEQYF
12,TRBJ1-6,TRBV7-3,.,CASSSPPQPLHF
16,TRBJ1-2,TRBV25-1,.,CASSERGTDRGRGYTF
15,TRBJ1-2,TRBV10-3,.,CAISGQGAVNYGYTF
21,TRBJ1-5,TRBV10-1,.,CASSESPGVTPESNSNQPQHF
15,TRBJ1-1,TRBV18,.,CASSLRGLLGTEAFF
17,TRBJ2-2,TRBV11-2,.,CASSLVGLAVNTGELFF
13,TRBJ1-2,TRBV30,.,CAWSFGGAHGYTF
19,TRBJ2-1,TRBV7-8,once,CASSPPGLAGARGGNEQFF
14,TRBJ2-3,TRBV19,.,CASSTQVAADTQYF
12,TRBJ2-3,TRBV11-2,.,CASSLVRSAQYF
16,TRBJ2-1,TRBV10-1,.,CASSEGLARSYNVQFF
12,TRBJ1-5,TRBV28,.,CASLQINQPQHF
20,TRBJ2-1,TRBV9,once,CASSVGPAGAYLSSYNEQFF
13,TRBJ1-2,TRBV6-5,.,CASSRGENYGYTF
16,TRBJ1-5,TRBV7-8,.,CASSERQGYSNQPQHF
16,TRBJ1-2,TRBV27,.,CASSFKAVFGRSNYTF
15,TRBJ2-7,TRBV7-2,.,CASSPDRGASYEQYF
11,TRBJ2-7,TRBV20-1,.,CSARVSYEQYF
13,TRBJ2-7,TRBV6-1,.,CARLGLKLYEQYF
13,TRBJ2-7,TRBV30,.,CAWSTGQGYEQYF
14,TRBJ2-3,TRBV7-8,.,CASSLVASTDTQYF
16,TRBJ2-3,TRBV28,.,CASSSLGGPSTDTQYF
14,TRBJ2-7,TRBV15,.,CATSLGGSSYEQYF
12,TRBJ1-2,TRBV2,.,CASSVGHYGYTF
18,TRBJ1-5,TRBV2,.,CASRVGGGGGYSNQPQHF
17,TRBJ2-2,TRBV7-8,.,CASSSPGLAKNTGELFF
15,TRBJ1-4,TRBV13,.,CASSLGTWGDEKLFF
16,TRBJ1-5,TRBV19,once,CASSPRVGLSNQPQHF
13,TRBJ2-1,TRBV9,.,CASSVAEGPLKFF
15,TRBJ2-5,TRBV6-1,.,CASSAAGQGLKTQYF
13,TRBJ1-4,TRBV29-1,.,CSVSSPANEKLFF
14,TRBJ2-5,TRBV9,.,CASSDRPGGETQYF
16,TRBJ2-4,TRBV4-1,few,CASSQLVKLEGNIQYF
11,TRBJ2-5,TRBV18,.,CASSPQETQYF
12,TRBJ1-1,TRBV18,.,CASSPLNTEAFF
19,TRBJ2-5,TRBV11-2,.,CASSSKRGTRVRSEETQYF